Below, one T cell receptor (beta chain) is given with its context. Antigen specificity is unknown. V trimming: 5 bases; J trimming: 4 bases; junction bases outside the gene matches: 5. The CDR3 runs 14 residues. The germline CDR1 and CDR2 sequences are MDHEN and SYDVKM. This specimen comes from a study of cytotoxic CD8 clonotypes in ibrutinib-treated CLL. Overall study findings and caveats: Sustained-remission and progressing patients diverged in sampling times.

The data were produced by immunoSEQ multiplex PCR, yet TCRdb's version contains in-frame clones alone and is incomplete. Here the sample spans about 86,000 clones, approximately 86% being singletons. This rearrangement joins TRBV28 to TRBJ2-3; TRBD1 agrees at 8 bases. This clonotype originated in a human donor with chronic lymphocytic leukemia. This sample comprised PBMCs, obtained before ibrutinib treatment. Here the CDR3 DNA reads TGTGCCAGCAGTGCCGGGACAGGTTCAGATACGCAGTATTTT. Translating it yields CASSAGTGSDTQYF.